These T cell receptor beta chains were read from a single sample in a study of T cells in Graves' hyperthyroidism and ophthalmopathy. TCRdb re-analysed the multiplex PCR reads in MiXCR, keeping a single row per CDR3 protein. The sample includes around 300,000 distinct CDR3 sequences, about 20% of them seen just once. Sequenced input: blood. Receptor source: a man aged 30 to 39 with Graves' ophthalmopathy. Both conserved end residues are part of each CDR3. D genes are given only for firm matches. Some rows mark clone size as missing; the rest say once, few, many or name a class of expanded clone.

d_gene: -; j_gene: TRBJ2-2; v_gene: TRBV29-1; abundance: once; CDR3aa: CSVEENTGELFF; CDR3nt: TGCAGCGTTGAAGAGAACACCGGGGAGCTGTTTTTT
d_gene: TRBD1; j_gene: TRBJ2-3; v_gene: TRBV29-1; abundance: few; CDR3aa: CSVERQGTGDTQYF; CDR3nt: TGCAGCGTTGAGAGACAGGGGACGGGAGATACGCAGTATTTT
d_gene: -; j_gene: TRBJ2-2; v_gene: TRBV6-1; abundance: -; CDR3aa: CASSDGGWNTGELFF; CDR3nt: TGTGCCAGCAGTGATGGAGGGTGGAACACCGGGGAGCTGTTTTTT
d_gene: -; j_gene: TRBJ2-5; v_gene: TRBV14; abundance: few; CDR3aa: CASSRHAAEPQETQYF; CDR3nt: TGTGCCAGCAGCCGCCACGCCGCGGAGCCACAAGAGACCCAGTACTTC
d_gene: TRBD1; j_gene: TRBJ1-6; v_gene: TRBV29-1; abundance: few; CDR3aa: CSVGGQGGSPLHF; CDR3nt: TGCAGCGTTGGGGGACAGGGCGGTTCACCCCTCCACTTT
d_gene: TRBD1; j_gene: TRBJ1-2; v_gene: TRBV12-3/TRBV12-4; abundance: many; CDR3aa: CASSLQGTGGDYGYTF; CDR3nt: TGTGCCAGCAGCTTGCAAGGGACAGGGGGTGACTATGGCTACACCTTC
d_gene: TRBD1; j_gene: TRBJ2-7; v_gene: TRBV2; abundance: many; CDR3aa: CASSARRDRVVDEQYF; CDR3nt: TGTGCCAGCAGTGCGAGGCGGGACAGGGTAGTCGACGAGCAGTACTTC
d_gene: -; j_gene: TRBJ2-3; v_gene: TRBV7-9; abundance: few; CDR3aa: CASRTGSGGAPTDTQYF; CDR3nt: TGTGCCAGCAGAACCGGGTCGGGCGGGGCGCCCACAGATACGCAGTATTTT
d_gene: -; j_gene: TRBJ2-1; v_gene: TRBV12-3/TRBV12-4; abundance: few; CDR3aa: CASSLALYLAVYNEQFF; CDR3nt: TGTGCCAGCAGTTTAGCGTTGTATTTGGCAGTCTACAATGAGCAGTTCTTC
d_gene: -; j_gene: TRBJ1-1; v_gene: TRBV6-1; abundance: few; CDR3aa: CASRLNNRINTEAFF; CDR3nt: TGTGCCAGCAGACTAAATAACAGGATAAACACTGAAGCTTTCTTT
d_gene: TRBD2; j_gene: TRBJ2-2; v_gene: TRBV7-9; abundance: -; CDR3aa: CASSARTSPITGELFF; CDR3nt: TGTGCCAGCAGCGCGAGGACTAGCCCTATCACCGGGGAGCTGTTTTTT
d_gene: -; j_gene: TRBJ1-2; v_gene: TRBV4-2; abundance: few; CDR3aa: CASSQVAGVGYTF; CDR3nt: TGTGCCAGCAGCCAAGTAGCAGGGGTCGGCTACACCTTC
d_gene: TRBD1; j_gene: TRBJ1-4; v_gene: TRBV12-3/TRBV12-4; abundance: few; CDR3aa: CASSQRTGSEKLFF; CDR3nt: TGTGCCAGCAGCCAAAGGACAGGGTCCGAAAAACTGTTTTTT
d_gene: -; j_gene: TRBJ1-1; v_gene: TRBV27; abundance: many; CDR3aa: CASSSARDGITEAFF; CDR3nt: TGTGCCAGCAGTTCCGCCAGGGACGGCATCACTGAAGCTTTCTTT
d_gene: TRBD2; j_gene: TRBJ2-1; v_gene: TRBV3-1; abundance: -; CDR3aa: CASSRRAGGDNEQFF; CDR3nt: TGTGCCAGCAGCCGCCGAGCGGGAGGGGACAATGAGCAGTTCTTC
d_gene: -; j_gene: TRBJ1-5; v_gene: TRBV7-8; abundance: many; CDR3aa: CASSLTGNSNQPQHF; CDR3nt: TGTGCCAGCAGCTTGACAGGAAATAGCAATCAGCCCCAGCATTTT
d_gene: -; j_gene: TRBJ2-1; v_gene: TRBV7-9; abundance: many; CDR3aa: CASSTDLRGNEQFF; CDR3nt: TGTGCCAGCAGCACAGACCTGAGGGGCAATGAGCAGTTCTTC
d_gene: -; j_gene: TRBJ2-7; v_gene: TRBV7-8; abundance: -; CDR3aa: CASSLLAVQRRIYEQYF; CDR3nt: TGTGCCAGCAGCTTACTAGCCGTTCAAAGGAGGATATACGAGCAGTACTTC
d_gene: -; j_gene: TRBJ2-5; v_gene: TRBV11-2; abundance: many; CDR3aa: CASSLTLPNAGPQETQYF; CDR3nt: TGTGCCAGCAGCCTTACCCTACCGAACGCTGGGCCCCAAGAGACCCAGTACTTC
d_gene: -; j_gene: TRBJ2-3; v_gene: TRBV27; abundance: -; CDR3aa: CASSSSRLDSTDTQYF; CDR3nt: TGTGCCAGCAGTTCCTCCCGACTAGATAGCACAGATACGCAGTATTTT
d_gene: -; j_gene: TRBJ1-4; v_gene: TRBV9; abundance: -; CDR3aa: CASSPNQGEKLFF; CDR3nt: TGTGCCAGCAGCCCAAACCAAGGGGAAAAACTGTTTTTT
d_gene: -; j_gene: TRBJ1-2; v_gene: TRBV12-3/TRBV12-4; abundance: many; CDR3aa: CASSFGSALSPYGYTF; CDR3nt: TGTGCCAGCAGTTTTGGCTCAGCCCTCTCGCCCTATGGCTACACCTTC
d_gene: -; j_gene: TRBJ1-5; v_gene: TRBV28; abundance: -; CDR3aa: CASSLSKGRSNQPQHF; CDR3nt: TGTGCCAGCAGTTTAAGTAAGGGGCGAAGCAATCAGCCCCAGCATTTT
d_gene: -; j_gene: TRBJ1-2; v_gene: TRBV2; abundance: few; CDR3aa: CASSEYSTYGYTF; CDR3nt: TGTGCCAGCAGTGAGTATTCGACCTATGGCTACACCTTC
d_gene: TRBD1; j_gene: TRBJ2-5; v_gene: TRBV27; abundance: many; CDR3aa: CASSPIGQGSETQYF; CDR3nt: TGTGCCAGCAGTCCCATTGGACAGGGGAGCGAGACCCAGTACTTC
d_gene: TRBD2; j_gene: TRBJ2-1; v_gene: TRBV30; abundance: many; CDR3aa: CAWTPWGLAGENEQFF; CDR3nt: TGTGCCTGGACCCCCTGGGGACTAGCGGGAGAGAATGAGCAGTTCTTC
d_gene: TRBD2; j_gene: TRBJ2-1; v_gene: TRBV19; abundance: -; CDR3aa: CASHTSGSSYNEQFF; CDR3nt: TGTGCCAGCCACACTAGCGGGAGCTCCTACAATGAGCAGTTCTTC
d_gene: -; j_gene: TRBJ2-3; v_gene: TRBV29-1; abundance: -; CDR3aa: CSVAVGGADTQYF; CDR3nt: TGCAGCGTTGCGGTCGGGGGAGCAGATACGCAGTATTTT
d_gene: -; j_gene: TRBJ1-1; v_gene: TRBV6-1; abundance: -; CDR3aa: CASTSRETTNTEAFF; CDR3nt: TGTGCCAGCACCTCGCGGGAGACAACCAACACTGAAGCTTTCTTT
d_gene: -; j_gene: TRBJ2-2; v_gene: TRBV20-1; abundance: many; CDR3aa: CSARGPGESGELFF; CDR3nt: TGCAGTGCTAGAGGGCCGGGGGAATCCGGGGAGCTGTTTTTT
d_gene: -; j_gene: TRBJ1-2; v_gene: TRBV28; abundance: -; CDR3aa: CASNLSHLYGYTF; CDR3nt: TGTGCCAGCAATTTATCACATCTCTATGGCTACACCTTC
d_gene: -; j_gene: TRBJ2-4; v_gene: TRBV30; abundance: many; CDR3aa: CAWSYRNIQYF; CDR3nt: TGTGCCTGGAGTTACCGGAACATTCAGTACTTC
d_gene: -; j_gene: TRBJ1-1; v_gene: TRBV6-2/TRBV6-3; abundance: few; CDR3aa: CASSYSGGVETEAFF; CDR3nt: TGTGCCAGCAGTTACTCAGGCGGGGTTGAGACTGAAGCTTTCTTT
d_gene: -; j_gene: TRBJ2-5; v_gene: TRBV24-1; abundance: -; CDR3aa: CATSDTSPYQETQYF; CDR3nt: TGTGCCACCAGTGATACTTCCCCGTACCAAGAGACCCAGTACTTC
d_gene: -; j_gene: TRBJ1-6; v_gene: TRBV6-1; abundance: -; CDR3aa: CASRGNPGSPLHF; CDR3nt: TGTGCCAGCCGAGGCAACCCTGGGTCACCCCTCCACTTT
d_gene: -; j_gene: TRBJ2-3; v_gene: TRBV3-1; abundance: many; CDR3aa: CASSQGSPTDTQYF; CDR3nt: TGTGCCAGCAGCCAAGGGAGTCCAACAGATACGCAGTATTTT
d_gene: -; j_gene: TRBJ2-5; v_gene: TRBV20-1; abundance: -; CDR3aa: CSADQGGTQYF; CDR3nt: TGCAGTGCCGACCAGGGGGGGACCCAGTACTTC
d_gene: -; j_gene: TRBJ2-5; v_gene: TRBV25-1; abundance: -; CDR3aa: CASSAGSSESHFEETRYF; CDR3nt: TGTGCCAGCAGTGCAGGGTCTAGCGAGAGTCACTTCGAAGAGACCCGGTACTTC
d_gene: -; j_gene: TRBJ1-5; v_gene: TRBV5-6; abundance: -; CDR3aa: CASSYQENQPQHF; CDR3nt: TGTGCCAGCAGCTATCAGGAGAATCAGCCCCAGCATTTT
d_gene: TRBD2; j_gene: TRBJ2-7; v_gene: TRBV2; abundance: once; CDR3aa: CASSEVSGDYEQYF; CDR3nt: TGTGCCAGCAGTGAGGTTAGCGGGGATTACGAGCAGTACTTC
d_gene: -; j_gene: TRBJ1-2; v_gene: TRBV11-3; abundance: many; CDR3aa: CASSEYTYGYTF; CDR3nt: TGTGCCAGCAGCGAATACACGTATGGCTACACCTTC
d_gene: -; j_gene: TRBJ1-1; v_gene: TRBV2; abundance: -; CDR3aa: CAGKGGTEAFF; CDR3nt: TGTGCCGGCAAAGGGGGCACTGAAGCTTTCTTT
d_gene: TRBD1; j_gene: TRBJ1-5; v_gene: TRBV2; abundance: -; CDR3aa: CASRRDSLGPQHF; CDR3nt: TGTGCCAGCAGGCGGGACAGCTTGGGGCCCCAGCATTTT
d_gene: TRBD2; j_gene: TRBJ2-1; v_gene: TRBV30; abundance: few; CDR3aa: CASTTEGGPESDSYNEQFF; CDR3nt: TGTGCCTCGACGACCGAGGGAGGGCCTGAAAGCGACTCCTACAATGAGCAGTTCTTC
d_gene: TRBD1; j_gene: TRBJ2-1; v_gene: TRBV6-1; abundance: -; CDR3aa: CASSFPGTGGGNEQFF; CDR3nt: TGTGCCAGCAGTTTCCCCGGGACAGGGGGCGGGAATGAGCAGTTCTTC
d_gene: -; j_gene: TRBJ1-1; v_gene: TRBV18; abundance: -; CDR3aa: CASSPPAANTEAFF; CDR3nt: TGTGCCAGCTCACCACCGGCAGCGAACACTGAAGCTTTCTTT
d_gene: TRBD1; j_gene: TRBJ1-2; v_gene: TRBV20-1; abundance: many; CDR3aa: CSATAGQLYGYTF; CDR3nt: TGCAGTGCTACCGCGGGACAGCTCTATGGCTACACCTTC
d_gene: TRBD2; j_gene: TRBJ2-1; v_gene: TRBV20-1; abundance: few; CDR3aa: CSATEAGGSYNEQFF; CDR3nt: TGCAGTGCTACCGAAGCGGGGGGGTCCTACAATGAGCAGTTCTTC
d_gene: -; j_gene: TRBJ1-2; v_gene: TRBV27; abundance: few; CDR3aa: CASRPGPGYGYTF; CDR3nt: TGTGCCAGCAGACCTGGGCCAGGCTATGGCTACACCTTC